The 10 T cell receptor beta chains in this list originate from one sample, sequenced in a study of cytomegalovirus exposure and HLA in healthy donors. PCR involved 60 Vbeta and 13 Jbeta primers. This table comes from immunoSEQ multiplex PCR, and its TCRdb copy is limited to in-frame clones, with some not included. Among about 170,000 clones listed, more than 70% were seen once. The sample comprised PBMCs. All receptors derive from a boy under 10 years old in good health and CMV-seronegative.

The chain combines TRBV5-1 with TRBJ2-2; 7 nucleotides line up with TRBD1. CDR3 size: 16 residues. V was pared by 4 bases and J by 1 base, with 7 bases of the junction left unmatched. Germline V lookup: CDR1 SGHRS, CDR2 YFSETQ. CDR3 residues: CASSRGPGGNTGELFF. CDR3 coding DNA: TGCGCCAGCAGCCGCGGCCCAGGGGGGAACACCGGGGAGCTGTTTTTT.

The chain combines TRBV19 with TRBJ1-1; 8 bases align to TRBD1. The CDR3 runs to 14 residues. Germline values: CDR1 LNHDA, CDR2 SQIVND (reference sequence). J gave up 2 bases and V 3 bases, and 2 bases lay outside the gene matches. CDR3 region: CASSIDRGNTEAFF. CDR3 in DNA: TGTGCCAGTAGTATCGACAGGGGAAACACTGAAGCTTTCTTT.

This chain links TRBV19 with TRBJ2-2, with 9 positions matching TRBD2. This CDR3 has 15 residues. Trimming removed 6 bases from V and 4 bases from J; junction bases left unmatched: 6. CDR1 is LNHDA, CDR2 SQIVND, per germline (reference sequence). The CDR3 nucleotides are TGTGCCAGTAGCCTTAGCGGGAGAGGCACCGGGGAGCTGTTTTTT. Protein: CASSLSGRGTGELFF. The variable domain in full, completed from reference TRBV19 and TRBJ2-2, reads DGGITQSPKYLFRKEGQNVTLSCEQNLNHDAMYWYRQDPGQGLRLIYYSQIVNDFQKGDIAEGYSVSREKKESFPLTVTSAQKNPTAFYLCASSLSGRGTGELFFGEGSRLTVL.

The rearrangement uses TRBV21-1 and TRBJ1-4. TRBV21-1 is classified as a pseudogene. The CDR3 runs 20 residues. The CDR3 DNA reads TGTGCCAGCAGCATCCTGGGCATGTCAGGGCCCTTGTGCGGGGGTGAAAAACTGTTTTTT. Protein sequence: CASSILGMSGPLCGGEKLFF.

J is TRBJ1-4 and V is TRBV19, with 7 bases lining up with TRBD1. The CDR3 loop spans 15 amino acids. With V trimmed by 5 bases and J by 2 bases, 5 bases remained unmatched. From germline, CDR1 is LNHDA and CDR2 SQIVND (reference sequence). CDR3 in DNA: TGTGCCAGTAGTGTACAGGGGATGACTAATGAAAAACTGTTTTTT. It encodes CASSVQGMTNEKLFF. The full variable domain, completed using reference TRBV19 and TRBJ1-4, is DGGITQSPKYLFRKEGQNVTLSCEQNLNHDAMYWYRQDPGQGLRLIYYSQIVNDFQKGDIAEGYSVSREKKESFPLTVTSAQKNPTAFYLCASSVQGMTNEKLFFGSGTQLSVL.

The V call is TRBV9, the J call TRBJ2-1; no clear D. CDR1 is SGDLS and CDR2 is YYNGEE in the germline V gene. The germline V and J ends were trimmed by 2 bases and 0 bases, with 6 bases remaining between them. The CDR3 consists of 14 residues. Here the CDR3 DNA reads TGTGCCAGCAGCGTCTATGACTCCTACAATGAGCAGTTCTTC. Translated, it gives CASSVYDSYNEQFF. Looking up the rest from reference TRBV9 and TRBJ2-1 gives the full variable domain: DSGVTQTPKHLITATGQRVTLRCSPRSGDLSVYWYQQSLDQGLQFLIQYYNGEERAKGNILERFSAQQFPDLHSELNLSSLELGDSALYFCASSVYDSYNEQFFGPGTRLTVL.

This sequence joins TRBV6-6 and TRBJ1-1; D remains ambiguous. Germline CDR1 reads MNHNY; CDR2 reads SVGAGI (reference sequence). The CDR3 runs to 13 residues. The V end lost 5 bases, the J end lost 2 bases, and 9 bases lay between the germline ends. CDR3 coding DNA: TGTGCCAGCAGTCGACACCTTAACACTGAAGCTTTCTTT. Protein: CASSRHLNTEAFF.

The CDR3 DNA sequence: TGTGCCAGCAGTTACTTTTTAGGGACAAAACTCTACGAGCAGTACTTC. Amino acid sequence: CASSYFLGTKLYEQYF. The chain uses TRBV6-5 and TRBJ2-7; perhaps TRBD1 as D (6 bases). The CDR3 loop spans 16 amino acids. V lost 1 base, J lost 3 bases, and 16 bases lay in between. In germline, CDR1 is MNHEY, CDR2 SVGAGI.

This chain links TRBV2 with TRBJ2-7; TRBD1 aligns across 9 bases. The V gene end was trimmed by 6 bases and the J gene end by 2 bases; junction bases not matched to a gene: 8. The germline gives CDR1 SNHLY, CDR2 FYNNEI. This CDR3 is 15 amino acids long. CDR3 DNA: TGTGCCAGCAGGCCGGGACAGGGTAACCCCTACGAGCAGTACTTC. It encodes CASRPGQGNPYEQYF.

The chain uses TRBV6-4 and TRBJ2-2; D is perhaps TRBD1 (6 bases). Trimming pared 5 bases from V and 3 bases from J, leaving 13 bases between. CDR1 and CDR2 (germline): MRHNA, SNTAGT. CDR3 size: 15 residues. This CDR3 reads CASSNEQGYTGELFF. CDR3 DNA: TGTGCCAGCAGTAACGAACAGGGTTACACCGGGGAGCTGTTTTTT.